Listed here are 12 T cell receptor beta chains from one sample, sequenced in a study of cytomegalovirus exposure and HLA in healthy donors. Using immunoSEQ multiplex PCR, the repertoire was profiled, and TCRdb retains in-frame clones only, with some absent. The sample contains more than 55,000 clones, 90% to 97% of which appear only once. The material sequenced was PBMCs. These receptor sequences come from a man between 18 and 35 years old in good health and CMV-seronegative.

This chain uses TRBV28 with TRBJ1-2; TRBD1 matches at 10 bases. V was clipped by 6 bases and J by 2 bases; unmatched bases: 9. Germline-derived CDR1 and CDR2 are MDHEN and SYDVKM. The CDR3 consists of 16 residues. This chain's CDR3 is CASSPRWGQGNYGYTF. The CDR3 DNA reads TGTGCCAGCAGCCCCCGTTGGGGACAGGGGAACTATGGCTACACCTTC.

CDR3 DNA sequence: TGTGCCAGCAGTCCGACTAGCGGGAGTCTTTGGAATGAGCAGTTCTTC. This encodes CASSPTSGSLWNEQFF. The chain recombines TRBV27 with TRBJ2-1, with TRBD2 matching over 12 bases. Trimming took 5 bases from V and 7 from J; bases not matched to a gene: 9. The CDR3 has 16 amino acids. Germline V gene lookup returns CDR1 MNHEY and CDR2 SMNVEV (reference sequence).

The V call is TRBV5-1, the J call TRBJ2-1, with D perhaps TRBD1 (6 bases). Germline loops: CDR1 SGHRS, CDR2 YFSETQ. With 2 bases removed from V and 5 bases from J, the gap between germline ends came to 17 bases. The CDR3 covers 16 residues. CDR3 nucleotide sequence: TGCGCCAGCAGCTTACCCGGACAGAGCGGCAACAATGAGCAGTTCTTC. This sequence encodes CASSLPGQSGNNEQFF. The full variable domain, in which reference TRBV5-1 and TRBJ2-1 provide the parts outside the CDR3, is KAGVTQTPRYLIKTRGQQVTLSCSPISGHRSVSWYQQTPGQGLQFLFEYFSETQRNKGNFPGRFSGRQFSNSRSEMNVSTLELGDSALYLCASSLPGQSGNNEQFFGPGTRLTVL.

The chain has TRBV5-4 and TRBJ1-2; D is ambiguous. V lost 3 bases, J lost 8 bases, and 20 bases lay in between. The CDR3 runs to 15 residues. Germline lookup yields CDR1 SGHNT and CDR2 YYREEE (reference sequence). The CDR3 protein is CASSSPGRGGEGYTF. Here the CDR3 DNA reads TGTGCCAGCAGCTCCCCCGGACGGGGAGGTGAGGGCTACACCTTC.

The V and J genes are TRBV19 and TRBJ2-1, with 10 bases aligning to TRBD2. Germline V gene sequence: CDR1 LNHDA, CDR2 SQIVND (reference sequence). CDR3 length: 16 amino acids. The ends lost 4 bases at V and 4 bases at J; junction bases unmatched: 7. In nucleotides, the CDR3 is TGTGCCAGTAGTACAGCGACTAGCGGGCCTTACAATGAGCAGTTCTTC. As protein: CASSTATSGPYNEQFF.

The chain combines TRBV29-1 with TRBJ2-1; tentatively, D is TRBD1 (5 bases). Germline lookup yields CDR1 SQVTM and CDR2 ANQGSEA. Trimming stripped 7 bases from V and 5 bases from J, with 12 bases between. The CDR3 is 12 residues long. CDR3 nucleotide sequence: TGCAGCGGCCAACAGGTCAACAATGAGCAGTTCTTC. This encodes CSGQQVNNEQFF.

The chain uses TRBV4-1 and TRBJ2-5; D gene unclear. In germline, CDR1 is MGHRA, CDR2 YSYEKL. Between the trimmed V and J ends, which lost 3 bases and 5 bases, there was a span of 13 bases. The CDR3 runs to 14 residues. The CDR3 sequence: CASSHPVRVETQYF. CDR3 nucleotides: TGCGCCAGCAGCCATCCTGTTCGAGTGGAGACCCAGTACTTC.

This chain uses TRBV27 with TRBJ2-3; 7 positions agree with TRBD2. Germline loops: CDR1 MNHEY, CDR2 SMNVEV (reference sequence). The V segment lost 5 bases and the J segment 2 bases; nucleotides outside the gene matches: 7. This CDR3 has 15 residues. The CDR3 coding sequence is TGTGCCAGCAGTCCAAGACTAGCCTCCACAGATACGCAGTATTTT. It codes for CASSPRLASTDTQYF.

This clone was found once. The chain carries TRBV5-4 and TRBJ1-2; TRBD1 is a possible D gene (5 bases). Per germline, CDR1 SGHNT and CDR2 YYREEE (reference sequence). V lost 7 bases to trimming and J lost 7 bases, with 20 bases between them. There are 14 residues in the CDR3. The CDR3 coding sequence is TGTGCCAGCGGGACTGTGGGGGGATACGGTGGCTACACCTTC. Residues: CASGTVGGYGGYTF.

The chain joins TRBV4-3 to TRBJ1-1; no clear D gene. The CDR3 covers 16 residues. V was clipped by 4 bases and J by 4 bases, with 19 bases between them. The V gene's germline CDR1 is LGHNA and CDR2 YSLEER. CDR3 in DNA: TGCGCCAGCAGCCTCGGACTGCGCGGGGATAGCACTGAAGCTTTCTTT. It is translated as CASSLGLRGDSTEAFF.

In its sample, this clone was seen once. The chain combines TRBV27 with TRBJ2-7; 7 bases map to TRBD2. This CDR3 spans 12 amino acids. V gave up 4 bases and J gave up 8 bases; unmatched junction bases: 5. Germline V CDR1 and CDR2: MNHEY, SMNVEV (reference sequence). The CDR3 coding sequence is TGTGCCAGCAGTTCTCCGGGACTACAGCAGTACTTC. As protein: CASSSPGLQQYF.

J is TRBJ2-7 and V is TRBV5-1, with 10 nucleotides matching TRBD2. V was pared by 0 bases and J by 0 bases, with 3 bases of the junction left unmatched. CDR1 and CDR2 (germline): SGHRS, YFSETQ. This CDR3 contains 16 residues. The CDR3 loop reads CASSLGLAGVSYEQYF. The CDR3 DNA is TGCGCCAGCAGCTTGGGACTAGCGGGTGTCTCCTACGAGCAGTACTTC.